This T cell receptor beta chain is from a study of T-cell reconstitution after alpha-beta-depleted transplantation in children. Study-level results: After transplant, at about two months, alpha-beta T cells were reportedly derived from several hundred expanded graft clones. T-cell numbers and diversity one year post-transplant derived largely from freshly generated T cells. For some patients, TCRbeta diversity was high at day 60 because of recipient T cells and thymic progenitors that survived.

Unique molecular identifiers were built into the TCRbeta library. MiXCR, applied by TCRdb to the PCR reads, yields one record per CDR3 protein. The sample consists of 200,000 to 300,000 distinct CDR3 sequences, less than 9% of them appearing once. The sample holds many counts of this clonotype. Its antigen is currently unknown. Trimming took off 0 bases at V and 4 bases at J, with 19 bases between the two ends. The CDR3 is made up of 16 amino acids. The germline V gene encodes CDR1 DFQATT and CDR2 SNEGSKA (reference sequence). The chain employs TRBV20-1 and TRBJ2-7, with D perhaps assigned TRBD1 or TRBD2 (6 bases each). The sequences come from PBMCs, mostly from graft donor cells, collected 180 days after TCRalphabeta/CD19-depleted stem cell transplant. This receptor was identified in a male patient younger than 18 who had a stem cell transplant for acute lymphoblastic leukemia, so the T cells may come from the graft donor. The CDR3 DNA follows: TGCAGTGCTAGAGATGAGACGGGGGCCTCTTGGTACGAGCAGTACTTC. This encodes CSARDETGASWYEQYF.